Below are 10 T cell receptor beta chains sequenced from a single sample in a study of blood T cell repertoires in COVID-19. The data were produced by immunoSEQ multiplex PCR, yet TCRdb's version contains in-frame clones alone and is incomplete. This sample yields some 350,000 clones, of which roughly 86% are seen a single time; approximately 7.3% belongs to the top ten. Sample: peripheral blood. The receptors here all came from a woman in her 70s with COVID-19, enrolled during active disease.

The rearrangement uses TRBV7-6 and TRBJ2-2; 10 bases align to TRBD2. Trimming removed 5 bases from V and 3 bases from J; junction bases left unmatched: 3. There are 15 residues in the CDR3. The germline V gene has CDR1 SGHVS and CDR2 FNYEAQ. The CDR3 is CASSRGLADTGELFF. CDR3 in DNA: TGTGCCAGCAGCCGCGGACTAGCGGACACCGGGGAGCTGTTTTTT.

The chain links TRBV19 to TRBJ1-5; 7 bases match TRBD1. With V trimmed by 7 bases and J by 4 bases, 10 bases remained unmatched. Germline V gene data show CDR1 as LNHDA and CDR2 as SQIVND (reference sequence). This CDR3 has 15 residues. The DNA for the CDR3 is TGTGCCAGTACCACGACAGGGAACCAAAATCAGCCCCAGCATTTT. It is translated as CASTTTGNQNQPQHF.

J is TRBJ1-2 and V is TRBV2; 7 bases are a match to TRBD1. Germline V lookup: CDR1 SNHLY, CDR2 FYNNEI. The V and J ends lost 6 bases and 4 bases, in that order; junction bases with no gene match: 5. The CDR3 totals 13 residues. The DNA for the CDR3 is TGTGCCAGCAGGGGGCAGGGGGTCTATGGCTACACCTTC. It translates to CASRGQGVYGYTF.

CDR3 protein: CSASREGANGYTF. In DNA form, the CDR3 reads TGCAGTGCTAGTCGGGAGGGGGCCAATGGCTACACCTTC. The chain employs TRBV20-1 and TRBJ1-2; 7 nucleotides match TRBD1. V trimming: 3 bases; J trimming: 6 bases; junction bases outside the gene matches: 7. The CDR3 spans 13 residues. CDR1 and CDR2 from the germline V gene are DFQATT and SNEGSKA (reference sequence).

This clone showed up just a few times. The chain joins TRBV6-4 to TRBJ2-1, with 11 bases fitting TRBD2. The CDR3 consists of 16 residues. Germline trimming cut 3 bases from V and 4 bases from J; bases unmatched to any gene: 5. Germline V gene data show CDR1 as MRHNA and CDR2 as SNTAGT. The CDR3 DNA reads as TGTGCCAGCAGTGAAATCCCTAGCGGGGGGTACAATGAGCAGTTCTTC. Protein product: CASSEIPSGGYNEQFF.

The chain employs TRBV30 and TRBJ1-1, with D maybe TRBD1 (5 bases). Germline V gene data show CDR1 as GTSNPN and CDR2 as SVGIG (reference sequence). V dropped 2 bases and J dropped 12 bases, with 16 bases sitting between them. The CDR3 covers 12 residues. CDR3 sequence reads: CAWSLGEGTSFF. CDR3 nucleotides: TGTGCCTGGAGTCTAGGGGAGGGTACCTCTTTCTTT.

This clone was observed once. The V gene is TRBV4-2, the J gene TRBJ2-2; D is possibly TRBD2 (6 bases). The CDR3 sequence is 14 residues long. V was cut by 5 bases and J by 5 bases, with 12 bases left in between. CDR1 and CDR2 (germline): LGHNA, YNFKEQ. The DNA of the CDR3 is TGTGCCAGCAGCTATCGAGCGGGTACCGGGGAGCTGTTTTTT. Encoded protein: CASSYRAGTGELFF.

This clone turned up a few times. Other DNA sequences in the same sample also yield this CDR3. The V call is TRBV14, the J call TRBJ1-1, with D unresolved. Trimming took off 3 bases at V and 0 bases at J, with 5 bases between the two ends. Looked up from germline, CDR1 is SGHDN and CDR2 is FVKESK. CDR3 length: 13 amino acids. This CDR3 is CASSQSLNTEAFF. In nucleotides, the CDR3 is TGTGCCAGCAGCCAGAGCTTGAACACTGAAGCTTTCTTT.

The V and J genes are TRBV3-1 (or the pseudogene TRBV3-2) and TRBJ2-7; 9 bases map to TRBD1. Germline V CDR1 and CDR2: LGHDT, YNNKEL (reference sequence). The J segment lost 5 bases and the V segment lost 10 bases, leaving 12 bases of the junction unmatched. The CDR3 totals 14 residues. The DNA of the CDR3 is TGTGCCAACAGACCGGGACAGGGTCCCAACGAGCAGTACTTC. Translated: CANRPGQGPNEQYF.

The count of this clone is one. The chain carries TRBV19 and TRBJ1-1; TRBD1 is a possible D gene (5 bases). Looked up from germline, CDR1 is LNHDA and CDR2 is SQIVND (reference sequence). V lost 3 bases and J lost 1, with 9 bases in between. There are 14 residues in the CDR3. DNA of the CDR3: TGTGCCAGTAGTATCCGGGGGGGGAACACTGAAGCTTTCTTT. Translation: CASSIRGGNTEAFF.